What follows are 16 T cell receptor beta chains derived from one specimen sequenced in a study of blood T cell repertoires in COVID-19. Libraries were prepared by immunoSEQ multiplex PCR; TCRdb keeps only in-frame clonotypes and omits some of them. The sample records about 240,000 clones, about 86% being singletons. The source material was PBMCs or T cells enriched from blood (not recorded which). The source of these receptors is a woman in her forties with acute COVID-19.

The sample holds one count of this clone. The genes are TRBV10-2 and TRBJ2-1; 10 nucleotides match TRBD2. The CDR3 runs to 15 residues. Per the germline V gene, CDR1 is WSHSY and CDR2 is SAAADI. J gave up 3 bases and V 6 bases, and 5 bases lay outside the gene matches. CDR3: CASRPSGGVYNEQFF. CDR3 sequence (DNA): TGCGCCAGCAGACCTAGCGGGGGTGTCTACAATGAGCAGTTCTTC.

The rearrangement links TRBV5-1 to TRBJ1-2, with D unresolved. The V and J ends lost 5 bases and 4 bases respectively, with 18 bases between them. Germline assignment: CDR1 SGHRS and CDR2 YFSETQ. The CDR3 sequence is 15 residues long. The CDR3 loop reads CASSQTWNGVYGYTF. The CDR3 DNA reads TGCGCCAGCAGTCAGACCTGGAACGGGGTCTATGGCTACACCTTC.

The rearrangement uses TRBV7-3 and TRBJ2-1, with a possible D match to TRBD1 (6 bases). This CDR3 contains 15 residues. Trimming pared 2 bases from V and 3 bases from J, leaving 11 bases between. CDR1 and CDR2 from the germline V gene are SGHTA and FQGTGA. As DNA, the CDR3 is TGTGCCAGCAGCTTACGCCAGGGGAGCTACAATGAGCAGTTCTTC. This translates into CASSLRQGSYNEQFF.

The chain uses TRBV3-1 (or the pseudogene TRBV3-2) and TRBJ1-1; 9 bases line up with TRBD1. Germline trimming cut 5 bases from V and 12 bases from J; bases unmatched to any gene: 10. Germline assignment: CDR1 LGHDT and CDR2 YNNKEL (reference sequence). This CDR3 spans 13 amino acids. CDR3 nucleotide sequence: TGTGCCAGCAGCTCCCGGACAGGGGTTCAATCTTTCTTT. Its translation is CASSSRTGVQSFF.

The chain joins TRBV7-9 to TRBJ1-1, with a weak D call TRBD1 (5 bases). Trimming pared 5 bases from V and 2 bases from J, leaving 9 bases between. This CDR3 is 13 amino acids long. Germline V gene sequence: CDR1 SEHNR, CDR2 FQNEAQ (reference sequence). This chain's CDR3 is CASSGGENTEAFF. Written as DNA, the CDR3 is TGTGCCAGCAGCGGAGGGGAAAACACTGAAGCTTTCTTT.

The chain couples TRBV7-8 to TRBJ2-7, with D hard to call. CDR1 is SGHVS, CDR2 FQNEAQ, per germline. The germline V and J ends were trimmed by 7 bases and 6 bases, with 10 bases remaining between them. The CDR3 is made up of 11 amino acids. The CDR3 DNA is TGTGCCAGCACCCCTAACGTCGAGCAGTACTTC. Protein sequence: CASTPNVEQYF.

The genes are TRBV19 and TRBJ2-2; unclear D gene. V lost 4 bases to trimming and J lost 1 base, with 10 bases between them. CDR3 length: 15 residues. The V gene's germline CDR1 is LNHDA and CDR2 SQIVND (reference sequence). The CDR3 here is CASSKALQNTGELFF. The DNA for the CDR3 is TGTGCCAGTAGTAAAGCGCTACAGAACACCGGGGAGCTGTTTTTT. Based on the CDR3 plus reference TRBV19 and TRBJ2-2, the full variable domain is DGGITQSPKYLFRKEGQNVTLSCEQNLNHDAMYWYRQDPGQGLRLIYYSQIVNDFQKGDIAEGYSVSREKKESFPLTVTSAQKNPTAFYLCASSKALQNTGELFFGEGSRLTVL.

The chain carries TRBV19 and TRBJ2-1, with 12 positions matching TRBD2. Trimming cost V 4 bases and J 6 bases; bases outside gene matches: 4. The CDR3 covers 15 residues. The germline CDR1 and CDR2 sequences are LNHDA and SQIVND (reference sequence). The chain's CDR3 is CASSTSSGRGNEQFF. The DNA for the CDR3 is TGTGCCAGTAGTACCTCTAGCGGGAGGGGCAATGAGCAGTTCTTC. Looking up the rest from reference TRBV19 and TRBJ2-1 gives the full variable domain: DGGITQSPKYLFRKEGQNVTLSCEQNLNHDAMYWYRQDPGQGLRLIYYSQIVNDFQKGDIAEGYSVSREKKESFPLTVTSAQKNPTAFYLCASSTSSGRGNEQFFGPGTRLTVL.

The chain employs TRBV21-1 and TRBJ2-7; the tabulated D call, TRBD2, remains unverified against the DNA. TRBV21-1 is marked as a pseudogene. The length of the CDR3 is 16 residues. The CDR3 sequence is CASSKCQRVFDYEQYF. DNA of the CDR3: TGTGCCAGCAGCAAATGTCAGCGGGTTTTCGATTACGAGCAGTACTTC.

The CDR3 spells CASSPRTYMSTEAFF. The CDR3 coding sequence is TGTGCCAGCAGCCCGAGGACATACATGAGCACTGAAGCTTTCTTT. The chain employs TRBV9 and TRBJ1-1, with D possibly TRBD1 on 5 matching bases. With 4 bases removed from V and 4 bases from J, the gap between germline ends came to 17 bases. This CDR3 has 15 residues. Looked up from germline, CDR1 is SGDLS and CDR2 is YYNGEE.

This clone occurred a few times. The chain employs TRBV7-2 and TRBJ2-3; D remains unclear. The CDR3 length is 14 residues. The germline gives CDR1 SGHTA, CDR2 FQGNSA. The germline V and J ends were trimmed by 6 bases and 2 bases, with 12 bases remaining between them. The CDR3 DNA reads TGTGCCAGCAGGGCGGCGAGATTCACAGATACGCAGTATTTT. Its protein is CASRAARFTDTQYF. Filled out from reference TRBV7-2 and TRBJ2-3, the complete variable domain reads GAGVSQSPSNKVTEKGKDVELRCDPISGHTALYWYRQSLGQGLEFLIYFQGNSAPDKSGLPSDRFSAERTGGSVSTLTIQRTQQEDSAVYLCASRAARFTDTQYFGPGTRLTVL.

The chain has TRBV10-3 and TRBJ1-6, with D unclear. CDR3 length: 15 amino acids. The V and J ends lost 0 bases and 10 bases respectively, with 13 bases between them. The germline gives CDR1 ENHRY, CDR2 SYGVKD. CDR3 nucleotides: TGTGCCATCAGTGAGTCTTTGGAGGGTGGCTCACCCCTCCACTTT. This codes for CAISESLEGGSPLHF.

This chain links TRBV2 with TRBJ2-1; TRBD2 matches 11 bases. This CDR3 spans 15 amino acids. Losses at the gene ends were 4 bases for V and 2 bases for J; bases not matched to a gene: 1. The V gene's germline CDR1 is SNHLY and CDR2 FYNNEI. For the CDR3, the DNA is TGTGCCAGCAGTGTACTAGCGGGAGCCTACAATGAGCAGTTCTTC. Protein product: CASSVLAGAYNEQFF.

This clone was recorded once. The rearrangement joins TRBV7-2 to TRBJ2-7; possible D gene TRBD1, 6 bases. Germline V gene data show CDR1 as SGHTA and CDR2 as FQGNSA. The germline V and J ends were trimmed by 3 bases and 0 bases, with 18 bases remaining between them. The length of the CDR3 is 17 residues. This CDR3 is CASSFPFRDTSSYEQYF. DNA for the CDR3: TGTGCCAGCAGCTTTCCCTTTCGGGACACGAGCTCCTACGAGCAGTACTTC.

The chain uses TRBV14 and TRBJ1-3; TRBD1 aligns across 7 bases. Germline V gives CDR1 SGHDN, CDR2 FVKESK. J gave up 0 bases and V 1 base, and 3 bases lay outside the gene matches. This CDR3 is built from 16 residues. The CDR3, as DNA: TGTGCCAGCAGCCAAGGGACAGGACTCTCTGGAAACACCATATATTTT. The encoded protein is CASSQGTGLSGNTIYF.

This chain connects TRBV3-1 (or the pseudogene TRBV3-2) to TRBJ1-2, with D uncertain. CDR3 length: 15 amino acids. CDR1 and CDR2 (germline): LGHDT, YNNKEL (reference sequence). V dropped 1 base and J dropped 7 bases, with 16 bases sitting between them. DNA for the CDR3: TGTGCCAGCAGCCAAGGGGTTCGTCAGGCAGCTGGCTACACCTTC. Its protein product is CASSQGVRQAAGYTF.